Below are 9 T cell receptor beta chains sequenced from a single sample in a study of blood T cell repertoires in COVID-19. TCRdb's copy holds only in-frame clones and misses some; the assay was immunoSEQ multiplex PCR. The sample has around 170,000 clones; 87% are singletons. Sequencing was done on a sample of PBMCs or T cells enriched from blood (not recorded which). Receptors were obtained from a woman aged 50 to 65 who had recovered from COVID-19.

This clone was observed a single time. The V call is TRBV5-5, the J call TRBJ2-7; TRBD1 aligns across 10 bases. V shed 4 bases, J shed 3 bases, and the junction held 7 bases outside the gene matches. Per germline, CDR1 SGHKS and CDR2 YYEKEE (reference sequence). The CDR3 length is 15 residues. In nucleotides, the CDR3 is TGTGCCAGCAGCGACCCCGGGACAGGGGTCTACGAGCAGTACTTC. The encoded protein is CASSDPGTGVYEQYF.

The CDR3 is CATSDSDRGLQPQHF. DNA of the CDR3: TGTGCCACCAGTGATTCGGACAGGGGGCTTCAGCCCCAGCATTTT. This sequence joins TRBV24-1 and TRBJ1-5; the match to TRBD1 covers 11 bases. CDR1 and CDR2 from the germline V gene are KGHDR and SFDVKD. The CDR3 has 15 amino acids. The V segment lost 2 bases and the J segment 6 bases; nucleotides outside the gene matches: 2.

A remark on this clone: Other DNA variants within this sample encode the same CDR3. J is TRBJ2-1 and V is TRBV5-1; TRBD2 matches at 7 bases. V gave up 1 base and J gave up 4 bases; unmatched junction bases: 5. The CDR3 sequence is 15 residues long. Germline assignment: CDR1 SGHRS and CDR2 YFSETQ. Here the CDR3 DNA reads TGCGCCAGCAGCTTGCTCGCGGGAGAATACAATGAGCAGTTCTTC. Its translation: CASSLLAGEYNEQFF.

The chain combines TRBV5-1 with TRBJ1-2, with D possibly matching TRBD1 (6 bases). CDR1 is SGHRS, CDR2 YFSETQ, per germline. The CDR3 is 14 amino acids. V lost 5 bases to trimming and J lost 2 bases, with 13 bases between them. CDR3 nucleotides: TGCGCCAGCAGTCCGACAGGCCCCAACTATGGCTACACCTTC. Protein: CASSPTGPNYGYTF.

The chain recombines TRBV6-1 with TRBJ1-5, with D possibly TRBD1 on 5 matching bases. The CDR3 spans 13 residues. V shed 3 bases and J shed 7 bases, with 10 bases lying between them. Germline CDR1 reads MNHNS; CDR2 reads SASEGT. Here the CDR3 reads CASSEGGIQPQHF. The CDR3 coding sequence is TGTGCCAGCAGTGAGGGGGGGATCCAGCCCCAGCATTTT.

The chain employs TRBV7-9 and TRBJ1-2; 7 bases are a match to TRBD1. Germline values: CDR1 SEHNR, CDR2 FQNEAQ (reference sequence). With V trimmed by 3 bases and J by 2 bases, 3 bases remained unmatched. This CDR3 region has 14 residues. Here the CDR3 DNA reads TGTGCCAGCAGCTTGGAACAGGGGAACTATGGCTACACCTTC. It specifies CASSLEQGNYGYTF.

The chain combines TRBV3-1 (or the pseudogene TRBV3-2) with TRBJ2-1; D gene uncertain. The germline V and J ends were trimmed by 6 bases and 4 bases, with 4 bases remaining between them. The CDR3 is 11 amino acids. The germline CDR1 and CDR2 sequences are LGHDT and YNNKEL (reference sequence). In nucleotides, the CDR3 is TGTGCCAGCAGTTCTTACAATGAGCAGTTCTTC. Amino acids: CASSSYNEQFF.

This clone was found once. The V gene is TRBV27, the J gene TRBJ1-2, with D tentatively TRBD1 (5 bases). The CDR3 runs 16 residues. Germline CDR1 and CDR2: MNHEY and SMNVEV (reference sequence). V dropped 6 bases and J dropped 3 bases, with 20 bases sitting between them. CDR3 in amino acids: CASSHWGLDGDYGYTF. For the CDR3, the DNA is TGTGCCAGCAGCCATTGGGGCTTAGACGGAGACTATGGCTACACCTTC.

The chain links TRBV25-1 to TRBJ2-7; 13 bases map to TRBD2. Trimming removed 6 bases from V and 12 bases from J; junction bases left unmatched: 17. The germline V gene has CDR1 MGHDK and CDR2 SYGVNS. This CDR3 is built from 16 residues. The CDR3 nucleotides read TGTGCCAGCAGCGAGACGGGACTAGCGGGACGTCGGTCACGGTACTTC. It yields the protein CASSETGLAGRRSRYF.